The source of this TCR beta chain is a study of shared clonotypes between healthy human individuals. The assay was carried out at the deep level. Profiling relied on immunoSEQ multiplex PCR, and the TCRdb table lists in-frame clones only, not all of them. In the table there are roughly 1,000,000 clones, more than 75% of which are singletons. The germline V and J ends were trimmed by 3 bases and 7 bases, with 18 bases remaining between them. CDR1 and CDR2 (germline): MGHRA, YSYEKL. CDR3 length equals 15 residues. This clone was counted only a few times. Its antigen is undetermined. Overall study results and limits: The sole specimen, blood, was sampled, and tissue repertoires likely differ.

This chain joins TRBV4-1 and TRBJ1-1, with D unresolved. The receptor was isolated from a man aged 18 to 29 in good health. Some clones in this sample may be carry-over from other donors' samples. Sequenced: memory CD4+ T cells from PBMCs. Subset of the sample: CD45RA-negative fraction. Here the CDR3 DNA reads TGCGCCAGCAGCCACCCGGTACGGGCGGTAAATGAAGCTTTCTTT. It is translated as CASSHPVRAVNEAFF.